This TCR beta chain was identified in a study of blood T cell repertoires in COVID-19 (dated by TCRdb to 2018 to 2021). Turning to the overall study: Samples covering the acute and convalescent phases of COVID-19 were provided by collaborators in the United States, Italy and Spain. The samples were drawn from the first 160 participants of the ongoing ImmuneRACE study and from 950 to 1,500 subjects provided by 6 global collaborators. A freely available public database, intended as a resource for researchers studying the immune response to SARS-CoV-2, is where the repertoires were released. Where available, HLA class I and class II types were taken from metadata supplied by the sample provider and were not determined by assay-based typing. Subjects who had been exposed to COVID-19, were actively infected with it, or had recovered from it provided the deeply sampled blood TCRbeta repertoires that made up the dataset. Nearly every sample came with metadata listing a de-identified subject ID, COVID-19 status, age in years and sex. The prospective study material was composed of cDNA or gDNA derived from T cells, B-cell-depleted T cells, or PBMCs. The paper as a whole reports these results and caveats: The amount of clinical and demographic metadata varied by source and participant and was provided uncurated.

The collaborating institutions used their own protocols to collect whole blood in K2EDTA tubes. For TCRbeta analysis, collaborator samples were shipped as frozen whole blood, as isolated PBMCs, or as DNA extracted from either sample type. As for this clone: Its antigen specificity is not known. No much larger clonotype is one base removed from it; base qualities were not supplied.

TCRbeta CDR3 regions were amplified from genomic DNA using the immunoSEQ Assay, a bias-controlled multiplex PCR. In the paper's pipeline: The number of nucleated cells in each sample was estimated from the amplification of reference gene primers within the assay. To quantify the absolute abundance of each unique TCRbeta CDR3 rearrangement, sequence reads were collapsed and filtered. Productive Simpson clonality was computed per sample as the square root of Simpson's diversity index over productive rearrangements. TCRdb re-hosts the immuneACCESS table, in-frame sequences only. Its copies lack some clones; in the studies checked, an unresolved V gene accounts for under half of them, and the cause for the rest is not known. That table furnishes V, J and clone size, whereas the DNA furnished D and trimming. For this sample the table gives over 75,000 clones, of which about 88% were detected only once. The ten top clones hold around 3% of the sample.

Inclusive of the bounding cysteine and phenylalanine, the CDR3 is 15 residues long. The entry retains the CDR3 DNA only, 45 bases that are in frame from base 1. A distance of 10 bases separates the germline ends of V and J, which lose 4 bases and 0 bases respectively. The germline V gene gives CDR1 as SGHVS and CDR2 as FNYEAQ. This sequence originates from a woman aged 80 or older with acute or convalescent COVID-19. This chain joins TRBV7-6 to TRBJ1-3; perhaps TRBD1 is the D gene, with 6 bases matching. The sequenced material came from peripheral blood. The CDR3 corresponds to CASSSRDTSGNTIYF. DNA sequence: TGTGCCAGCAGCTCCCGGGACACCTCTGGAAACACCATATATTTT.